This TCR beta chain was sequenced during a study of neurological immune-mediated disorders (dated by TCRdb to about 2019). At the level of the whole study: Among the roughly 35 multiple sclerosis patients, relapsing-remitting MS accounted for around 31 and secondary progressive MS accounted for 3. Using UMI-based sequencing, the study compared peripheral blood TCR-beta repertoires from patients with HTLV-I-associated myelopathy (HAM/TSP), patients with multiple sclerosis, and healthy controls. Alongside PBMC samples, the set of some 97 TCR-beta libraries contained longitudinal samples, technical triplicates, and paired CD4+ and CD8+ T-cell subsets that had been sorted. The cohort was made up of about 66 subjects, consisting of about 14 HAM/TSP patients, approximately 35 multiple sclerosis patients and 20 or so healthy controls. On the study overall, not on this receptor specifically: TCR clonal expansion was highest in HAM/TSP patients and lowest in MS patients, with MS patients falling below even healthy controls. Across subjects, expanded clones never shared an identical CDR3 amino acid sequence, which suggests that the TCR-beta repertoires in every group were private. Phylogenetic analysis grouped repertoires from 18 of 34 MS patients into a cluster of related CDR3 sequences, suggesting a possible repertoire-level signature. The MS cluster showed no association with clinical or MRI features, and the authors stated that larger cohorts are needed.

To synthesize cDNA, template-switch 5'RACE was performed with a primer carrying a 10-nucleotide random unique molecular identifier so that each TCR transcript was tagged. Every sequencing run covered 15-18 subjects and yielded more than 160 million TCR-beta sequences. Total RNA was extracted with the RNeasy kit. TCR-beta VDJ regions were amplified with primers for the TCR constant region and the 5'RACE anchor, using the KAPA Real-time Library Amplification kit. A first PCR added sample indexes and Illumina adaptors, after which a second PCR increased the library yield. The roughly 650 bp TCR product was size-selected on a 2% E-gel SizeSelection system after Ampure bead purification. Library quality was checked on a Bioanalyzer, concentration was measured with Qubit, and libraries were quantified with the Kapa Library Quantification kit before pooling. Libraries were sequenced paired-end 2 x 150 bp on an Illumina HiSeq 2500. To increase sequence diversity, about 24-32% phiX was spiked into each library pool. Under the source paper's analysis protocol: Quality-filtered reads were processed with the UMI-based MiGEC pipeline, and over 75% of raw TCR sequences were removed by the MiGEC pipeline during error correction. IMGT germline references were used for aligning VDJ genes, and each clonotype was defined as a unique CDR3 amino acid sequence together with its V-J genes. Clonal expansion, Shannon diversity and CDR3 relatedness were evaluated with VDJtools (CalcPairwiseDistances, ClusterSamples), while phylogenetic trees were built in CLCbio workbench. Expanded clones were defined as having at least 8 unique UMIs, based on coefficient-of-variation modelling across technical triplicates. TCRdb trimmed the raw reads at Q25, called clones with MiXCR and kept productive beta chains. Here each entry gathers all rows of one CDR3 protein and keeps the most common genes and DNA. TCRdb assigned the V and J calls; the authors' analysis was not used. The sample contains tens of thousands of distinct CDR3 sequences, around 5.8% of them found a single time. Approximately 1.5% of the sample rests with the top ten.

This clonotype was seen a few times. The target of this receptor is not known. Base quality data are lacking; no much larger clone is found one base away. TCR libraries for sorted subsets were made from 750,000 to 1,000,000 sorted CD4+ or CD8+ T cells. The multiple sclerosis patients were enrolled in a US clinical protocol that used magnetic resonance imaging to evaluate disease progression. Peripheral blood was subjected to Ficoll-Hypaque density gradient centrifugation to isolate PBMCs, which were then cryopreserved in liquid nitrogen. The study also sequenced paired sorted CD4+ and CD8+ subsets from healthy controls, HAM/TSP patients and MS patients. CDR1 and CDR2 are drawn from the germline V gene: SGHAT, FQNNGV. Germline trimming: 5 bases from V, 1 base from J; junction bases outside gene matches: 7. The CDR3 contains 17 residues, cysteine and phenylalanine counted. Only the CDR3 portion is preserved as DNA: 51 bases, with reading frame beginning at the first base.

This sequence originates from a woman between 18 and 29 years old with multiple sclerosis. The chain is assembled from TRBV11-2 and TRBJ2-6; 8 junctional bases match TRBD2. The sample taken for sequencing was CD4+ T cells from blood. At the DNA level, the sequence is TGTGCCAGCAGCCCGGCGGGGGGCGGTTCTGGGGCCAACGTCCTGACTTTC. It codes for CASSPAGGGSGANVLTF.